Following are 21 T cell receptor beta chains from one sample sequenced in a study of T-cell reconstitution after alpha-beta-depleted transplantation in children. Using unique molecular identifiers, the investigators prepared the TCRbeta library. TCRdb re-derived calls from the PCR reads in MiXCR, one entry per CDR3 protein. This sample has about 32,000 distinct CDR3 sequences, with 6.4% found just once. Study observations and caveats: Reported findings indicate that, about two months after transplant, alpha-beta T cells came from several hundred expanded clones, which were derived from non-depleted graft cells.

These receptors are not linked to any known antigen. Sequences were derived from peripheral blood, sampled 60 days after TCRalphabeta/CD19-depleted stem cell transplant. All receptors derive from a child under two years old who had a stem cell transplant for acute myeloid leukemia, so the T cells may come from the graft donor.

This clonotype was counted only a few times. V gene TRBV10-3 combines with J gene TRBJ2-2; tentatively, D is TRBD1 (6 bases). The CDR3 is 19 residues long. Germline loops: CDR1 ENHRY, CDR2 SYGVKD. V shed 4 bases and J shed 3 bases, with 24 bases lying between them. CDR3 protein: CAISARGTSRPWDTGELFF. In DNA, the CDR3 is TGTGCCATCAGTGCGAGGGGGACGTCGCGCCCCTGGGACACCGGGGAGCTGTTTTTT.

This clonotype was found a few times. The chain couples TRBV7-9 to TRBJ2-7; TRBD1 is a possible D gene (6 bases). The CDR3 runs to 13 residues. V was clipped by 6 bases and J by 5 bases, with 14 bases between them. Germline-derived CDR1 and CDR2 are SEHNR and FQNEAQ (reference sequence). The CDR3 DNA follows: TGTGCCAGCAGTTCCTACAGGGTCGACGAGCAGTACTTC. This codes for CASSSYRVDEQYF.

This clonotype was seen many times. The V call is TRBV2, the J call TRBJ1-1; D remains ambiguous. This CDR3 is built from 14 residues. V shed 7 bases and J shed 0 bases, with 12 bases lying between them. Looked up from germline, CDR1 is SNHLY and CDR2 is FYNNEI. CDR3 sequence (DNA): TGTGCCAGCATGGTCCGGTATATGAACACTGAAGCTTTCTTT. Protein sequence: CASMVRYMNTEAFF.

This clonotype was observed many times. CDR3 protein: CASSLRSSYNEQFF. The CDR3 region has the DNA TGTGCCAGCAGCTTGCGCAGCTCCTACAATGAGCAGTTCTTC. V usage is TRBV7-2 and J usage is TRBJ2-1; no clear D. Germline V gene lookup returns CDR1 SGHTA and CDR2 FQGNSA. The ends were cut back, 3 bases at V and 0 bases at J, with 6 bases in the middle. This CDR3 comprises 14 residues.

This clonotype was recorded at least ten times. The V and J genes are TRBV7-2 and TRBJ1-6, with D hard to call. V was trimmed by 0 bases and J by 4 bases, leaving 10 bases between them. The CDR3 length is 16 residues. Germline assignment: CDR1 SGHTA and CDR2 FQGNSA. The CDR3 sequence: CASSLASGVYNSPLHF. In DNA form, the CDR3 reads TGTGCCAGCAGCTTAGCGTCAGGAGTATATAATTCACCCCTCCACTTT.

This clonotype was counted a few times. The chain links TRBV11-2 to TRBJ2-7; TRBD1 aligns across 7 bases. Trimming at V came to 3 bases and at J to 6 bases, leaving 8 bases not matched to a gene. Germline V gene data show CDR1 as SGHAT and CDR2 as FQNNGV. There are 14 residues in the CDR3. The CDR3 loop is CASSLGTVSFEQYF. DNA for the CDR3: TGTGCCAGCAGCTTGGGGACAGTATCATTCGAGCAGTACTTC.

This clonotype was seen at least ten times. Here the CDR3 DNA reads TGCGCCAGCAGCTTGGGCCCGCAGCAGTTCTTC. Its translation is CASSLGPQQFF. The chain recombines TRBV5-1 with TRBJ2-1; the D is unclear. This CDR3 is built from 11 residues. The germline V gene encodes CDR1 SGHRS and CDR2 YFSETQ. Trimming left V 0 bases short and J 11 bases short, with 6 bases between.

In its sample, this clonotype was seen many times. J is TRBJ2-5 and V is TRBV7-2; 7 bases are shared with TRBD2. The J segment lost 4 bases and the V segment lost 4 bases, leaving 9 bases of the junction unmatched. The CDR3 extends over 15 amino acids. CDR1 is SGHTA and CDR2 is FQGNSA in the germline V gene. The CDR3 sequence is CASSSRLARGETQYF. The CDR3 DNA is TGTGCCAGCAGCTCAAGACTAGCTAGGGGAGAGACCCAGTACTTC.

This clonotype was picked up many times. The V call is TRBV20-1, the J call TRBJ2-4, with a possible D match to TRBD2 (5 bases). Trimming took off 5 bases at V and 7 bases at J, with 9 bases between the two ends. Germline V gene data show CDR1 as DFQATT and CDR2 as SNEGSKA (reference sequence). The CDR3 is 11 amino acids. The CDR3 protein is CSAGLGNIQYF. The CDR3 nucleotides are TGCAGTGCTGGACTGGGGAACATTCAGTACTTC.

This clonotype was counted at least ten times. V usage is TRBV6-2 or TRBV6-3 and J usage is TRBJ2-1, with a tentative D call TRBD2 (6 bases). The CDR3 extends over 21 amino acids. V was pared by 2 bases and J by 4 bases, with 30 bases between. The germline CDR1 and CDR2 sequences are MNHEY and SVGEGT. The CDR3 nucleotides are TGTGCCAGCAGTTACAGAAAAGGGACTGGAGGTGGTCGTCCTCAGTACAATGAGCAGTTCTTC. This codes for CASSYRKGTGGGRPQYNEQFF.

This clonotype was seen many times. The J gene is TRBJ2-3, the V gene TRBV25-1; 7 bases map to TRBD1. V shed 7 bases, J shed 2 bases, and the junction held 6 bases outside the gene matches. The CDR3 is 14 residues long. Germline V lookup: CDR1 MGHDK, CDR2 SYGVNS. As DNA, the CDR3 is TGTGCCAGCACCTTGACAGGGATCACAGATACGCAGTATTTT. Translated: CASTLTGITDTQYF. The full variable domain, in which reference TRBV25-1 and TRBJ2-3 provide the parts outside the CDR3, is EADIYQTPRYLVIGTGKKITLECSQTMGHDKMYWYQQDPGMELHLIHYSYGVNSTEKGDLSSESTVSRIRTEHFPLTLESARPSHTSQYLCASTLTGITDTQYFGPGTRLTVL.

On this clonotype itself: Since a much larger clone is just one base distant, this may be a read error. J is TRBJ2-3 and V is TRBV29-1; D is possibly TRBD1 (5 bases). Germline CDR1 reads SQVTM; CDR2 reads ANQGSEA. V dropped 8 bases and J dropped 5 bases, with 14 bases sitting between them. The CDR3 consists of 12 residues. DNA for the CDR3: TGCAGCTCCAGGGTGGCCAGAGATACGCAGTATTTT. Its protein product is CSSRVARDTQYF.

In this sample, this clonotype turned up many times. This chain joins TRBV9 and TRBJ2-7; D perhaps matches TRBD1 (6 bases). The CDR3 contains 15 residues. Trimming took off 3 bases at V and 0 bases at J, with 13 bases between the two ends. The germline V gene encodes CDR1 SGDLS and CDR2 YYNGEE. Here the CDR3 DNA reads TGTGCCAGCAGCGCCGGACAGACGAGCTCCTACGAGCAGTACTTC. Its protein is CASSAGQTSSYEQYF.

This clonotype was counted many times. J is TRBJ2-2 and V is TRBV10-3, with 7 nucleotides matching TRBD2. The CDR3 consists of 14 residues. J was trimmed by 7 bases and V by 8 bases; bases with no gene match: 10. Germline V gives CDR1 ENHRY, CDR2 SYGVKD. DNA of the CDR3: TGTGCCATCCCCCTGAGCGGGACCAACGGGGAGCTGTTTTTT. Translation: CAIPLSGTNGELFF.

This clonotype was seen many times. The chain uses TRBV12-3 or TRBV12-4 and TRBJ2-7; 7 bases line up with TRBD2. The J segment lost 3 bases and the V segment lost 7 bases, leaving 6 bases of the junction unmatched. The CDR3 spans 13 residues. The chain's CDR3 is CASTSWGGYEQYF. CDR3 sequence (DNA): TGTGCCAGCACCTCCTGGGGGGGCTACGAGCAGTACTTC.

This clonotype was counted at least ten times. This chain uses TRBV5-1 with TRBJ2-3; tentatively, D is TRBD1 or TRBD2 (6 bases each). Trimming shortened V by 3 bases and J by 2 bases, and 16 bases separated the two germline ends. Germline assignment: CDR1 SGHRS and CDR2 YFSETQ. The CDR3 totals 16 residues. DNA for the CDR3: TGCGCCAGCAGCTGGAGGGGGACGGACAACACAGATACGCAGTATTTT. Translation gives CASSWRGTDNTDTQYF.

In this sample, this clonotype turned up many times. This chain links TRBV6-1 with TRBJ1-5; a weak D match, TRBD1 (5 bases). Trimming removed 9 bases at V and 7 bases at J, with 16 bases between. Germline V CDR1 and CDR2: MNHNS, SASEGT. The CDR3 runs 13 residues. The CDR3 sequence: CASLEGYFQPQHF. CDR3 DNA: TGTGCCAGTTTAGAGGGGTACTTCCAGCCCCAGCATTTT.

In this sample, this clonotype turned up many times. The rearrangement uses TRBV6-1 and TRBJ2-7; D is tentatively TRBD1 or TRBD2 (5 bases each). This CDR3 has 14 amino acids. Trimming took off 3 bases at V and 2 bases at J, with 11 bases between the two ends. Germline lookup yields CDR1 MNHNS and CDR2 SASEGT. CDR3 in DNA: TGTGCCAGCAGTGAGTTTGAGGGGCCCTACGAGCAGTACTTC. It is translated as CASSEFEGPYEQYF.

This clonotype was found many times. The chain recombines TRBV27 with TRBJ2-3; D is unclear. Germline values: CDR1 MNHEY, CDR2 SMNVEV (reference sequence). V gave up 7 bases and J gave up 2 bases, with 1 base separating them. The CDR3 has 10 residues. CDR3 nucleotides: TGTGCCAGCATCACAGATACGCAGTATTTT. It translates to CASITDTQYF.

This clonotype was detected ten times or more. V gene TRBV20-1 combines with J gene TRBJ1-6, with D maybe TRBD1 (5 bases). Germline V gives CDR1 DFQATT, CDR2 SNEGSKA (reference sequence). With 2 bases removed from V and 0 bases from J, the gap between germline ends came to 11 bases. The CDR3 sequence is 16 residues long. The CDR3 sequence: CSARQGRSSYNSPLHF. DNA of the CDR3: TGCAGTGCTAGACAGGGCAGGAGCTCCTATAATTCACCCCTCCACTTT.

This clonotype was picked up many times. CDR3 residues: CASSQRDRGDIQYF. Written as DNA, the CDR3 is TGCGCCAGCAGCCAACGGGACAGGGGAGACATTCAGTACTTC. The V call is TRBV4-3, the J call TRBJ2-4; 10 bases match TRBD1. Germline-derived CDR1 and CDR2 are LGHNA and YSLEER. The CDR3 length is 14 residues. After removal of 2 bases from V and 8 bases from J, the junction contained 3 bases not matched to a gene.